A selection of T cell receptor beta chains follows, all from one sample in a study of early T cells in non-severe SARS-CoV-2 infection. MiXCR, applied by TCRdb to the 5' RACE reads, yields one record per CDR3 protein. This sample carries about 64,000 distinct CDR3 sequences, 7% to 9.5% of them seen once, and the ten largest clones take roughly 13%. The sequenced sample was whole blood, obtained at baseline. These receptors originate from an adult who was a healthcare worker with PCR-confirmed SARS-CoV-2 infection or an uninfected control (not recorded which). Both conserved end residues are part of each CDR3. The order of the fields is D gene, clone size, J gene, V gene, CDR3 protein, CDR3 DNA. The D gene is left open where the match is weak. Clone size is given for some rows only: seen once, a few or many times, or a class if the clone is expanded.

NA few TRBJ2-7 TRBV3-1 CASSQGRYEQYF TGTGCCAGCAGCCAAGGGCGGTACGAGCAGTACTTC
TRBD2 few TRBJ2-1 TRBV20-1 CSARDLLAEKLNEQFF TGCAGTGCTAGAGATCTACTAGCGGAAAAACTCAATGAGCAGTTCTTC
TRBD2 many TRBJ2-2 TRBV7-2 CASSLEGLASGELFF TGTGCCAGCAGCTTAGAGGGACTAGCCTCCGGGGAGCTGTTTTTT
NA many TRBJ2-6 TRBV7-2 CASKVKGANVLTF TGTGCCAGCAAAGTAAAAGGGGCCAACGTCCTGACTTTC
NA few TRBJ1-1 TRBV7-6 CASGRQVNTEAFF TGTGCCAGCGGCAGACAGGTGAACACTGAAGCTTTCTTT
NA medium-sized TRBJ2-6 TRBV5-1 CASSVYSGANVLTF TGCGCCAGCAGCGTATACTCTGGGGCCAACGTCCTGACTTTC
NA many TRBJ2-2 TRBV4-3 CASSQETLAGLSTGELFF TGCGCCAGCAGCCAAGAGACCCTGGCAGGGCTTAGCACCGGGGAGCTGTTTTTT
NA many TRBJ2-7 TRBV7-7 CASSLSTGPGDEQYF TGTGCTAGCAGCTTATCTACTGGCCCGGGGGACGAGCAGTACTTC
NA many TRBJ2-7 TRBV5-1 CASSLGTTQGQYF TGCGCCAGCAGCTTGGGAACCACCCAGGGGCAGTACTTC
TRBD1 NA TRBJ2-1 TRBV20-1 CSARGGQGQQFF TGCAGTGCTAGAGGCGGACAGGGCCAGCAGTTCTTC
NA many TRBJ1-4 TRBV7-9 CASSRQVPNEKLFF TGTGCCAGCAGCAGACAGGTTCCTAATGAAAAACTGTTTTTT
TRBD2 few TRBJ2-3 TRBV10-3 CAIRSSGADTQYF TGTGCCATCAGGTCTAGCGGAGCTGATACGCAGTATTTT
NA many TRBJ2-4 TRBV7-8 CASSLASGEGIRAKNIQYF TGTGCCAGCAGCTTAGCGTCCGGGGAAGGGATACGGGCCAAAAACATTCAGTACTTC
NA NA TRBJ1-1 TRBV30 CAWKGLLTANTEAFF TGTGCCTGGAAGGGACTCCTCACAGCGAACACTGAAGCTTTCTTT
NA few TRBJ2-5 TRBV7-6 CASSPAWGGETQYF TGTGCCAGCAGCCCCGCCTGGGGAGGAGAGACCCAGTACTTC
TRBD2 NA TRBJ2-7 TRBV10-3 CAISGTSGAYEQYF TGTGCCATCAGTGGGACTAGCGGCGCCTACGAGCAGTACTTC
TRBD2 many TRBJ2-7 TRBV7-6 CASSQHSGSAGYEQYF TGTGCCAGCAGCCAACATAGCGGGAGCGCGGGGTACGAGCAGTACTTC
TRBD1 NA TRBJ1-5 TRBV10-3 CAISEGGGNQPQHF TGTGCCATCAGTGAAGGGGGCGGCAATCAGCCCCAGCATTTT
TRBD1 NA TRBJ2-3 TRBV6-5 CASRSDRSGYTQYF TGTGCCAGCCGATCGGACAGGTCCGGGTATACGCAGTATTTT
NA NA TRBJ2-5 TRBV7-9 CASSLETQYF TGTGCCAGCAGCTTAGAGACCCAGTACTTC
NA few TRBJ1-2 TRBV29-1 CSVESGSSPYGYTF TGCAGCGTTGAGTCCGGGTCTAGTCCCTATGGCTACACCTTC
NA few TRBJ2-3 TRBV5-5 CASAHPNTDTQYF TGTGCCAGCGCCCACCCCAATACGGATACGCAGTATTTT
TRBD2 NA TRBJ2-7 TRBV6-5 CASSLAGASDEQYF TGTGCCAGCTCTTTAGCGGGAGCGTCCGACGAGCAGTACTTC
NA many TRBJ1-2 TRBV10-3 CAISDQDSSYGYTF TGTGCCATCAGTGATCAGGACAGCTCCTATGGCTACACCTTC
TRBD1 many TRBJ1-1 TRBV20-1 CSAGDRSRAEAFF TGCAGTGCTGGGGACAGGTCCCGTGCTGAAGCTTTCTTT
NA NA TRBJ1-3 TRBV2 CASSDGQPAGNTIYF TGTGCCAGCAGTGATGGACAGCCGGCTGGAAACACCATATATTTT
NA few TRBJ1-1 TRBV27 CASSLTGIPTEAFF TGTGCCAGCAGTCTTACAGGGATCCCCACTGAAGCTTTCTTT
NA many TRBJ1-1 TRBV5-1 CASSLVGIMNTEAFF TGCGCCAGCAGCTTGGTTGGAATCATGAACACTGAAGCTTTCTTT
TRBD1 NA TRBJ1-1 TRBV29-1 CSSKVGQGSEAFF TGCAGCTCTAAGGTGGGACAGGGCTCTGAAGCTTTCTTT
NA many TRBJ2-5 TRBV5-6 CASSLGLDQETQYF TGTGCCAGCAGCTTGGGACTAGACCAAGAGACCCAGTACTTC
NA NA TRBJ2-7 TRBV4-2 CASSQDSDYEQYF TGTGCCAGCAGCCAAGATAGCGACTACGAGCAGTACTTC
NA NA TRBJ2-1 TRBV25-1 CAASTFYNEQFF TGTGCCGCTAGCACTTTCTACAATGAGCAGTTCTTC
TRBD2 few TRBJ2-7 TRBV5-6 CASSLGAGDYEQYF TGTGCCAGCAGCTTGGGTGCGGGAGACTACGAGCAGTACTTC
NA few TRBJ2-7 TRBV13 CASSLGQESYEQYF TGTGCCAGCAGCTTAGGACAGGAATCCTACGAGCAGTACTTC
NA NA TRBJ2-2 TRBV7-9 CASTRDTTTGELFF TGTGCCAGCACACGGGACACAACCACCGGGGAGCTGTTTTTT
NA few TRBJ2-7 TRBV6-1 CASSEGGSSYEQYF TGTGCCAGCAGTGAAGGCGGAAGCTCCTACGAGCAGTACTTC
TRBD1 many TRBJ1-2 TRBV29-1 CSVEAGDSYGYTF TGCAGCGTTGAAGCCGGGGACAGCTATGGCTACACCTTC
NA few TRBJ2-7 TRBV19 CASRYSDRGSPEQYF TGTGCCAGTAGATATTCGGACCGGGGAAGTCCCGAGCAGTACTTC
NA many TRBJ2-5 TRBV6-1 CASSEVYGGETQYF TGTGCCAGCAGTGAAGTGTACGGCGGGGAGACCCAGTACTTC
NA many TRBJ2-2 TRBV5-4 CASSLVSGRPNTGELFF TGTGCCAGCAGCTTGGTCTCCGGGCGGCCGAACACCGGGGAGCTGTTTTTT
NA few TRBJ2-4 TRBV12-3/TRBV12-4 CASSPGQFQNIQYF TGTGCCAGCAGCCCAGGACAATTCCAAAACATTCAGTACTTC
TRBD2 many TRBJ2-1 TRBV5-4 CASSGPGLAGAAEQFF TGTGCCAGCAGCGGTCCGGGACTAGCGGGAGCCGCTGAGCAGTTCTTC
TRBD1 few TRBJ1-3 TRBV9 CASSPEGQSTGNTIYF TGTGCCAGCAGCCCCGAGGGACAGTCTACTGGAAACACCATATATTTT
NA many TRBJ2-7 TRBV14 CASSQDPVYEQYF TGTGCCAGCAGCCAAGATCCAGTCTACGAGCAGTACTTC
NA NA TRBJ1-5 TRBV6-2/TRBV6-3 CASSRPTGFYQPQHF TGTGCCAGCAGCCGACCGACGGGATTTTATCAGCCCCAGCATTTT
TRBD1 few TRBJ2-2 TRBV19 CASSRRDRADGELFF TGTGCCAGTAGCCGCCGGGACAGGGCGGACGGGGAGCTGTTTTTT
TRBD1 NA TRBJ1-2 TRBV20-1 CSSSGTGGYGYTF TGCAGTAGCTCCGGGACAGGAGGTTATGGCTACACCTTC
NA few TRBJ2-2 TRBV7-2 CASRAGLNTGELFF TGTGCCAGCCGGGCGGGATTGAACACCGGGGAGCTGTTTTTT
NA NA TRBJ2-7 TRBV5-1 CASSAFLTEQYF TGCGCCAGCAGCGCCTTCCTTACGGAGCAGTACTTC
NA NA TRBJ2-1 TRBV19 CASGRPQQFF TGTGCCAGTGGAAGACCTCAGCAGTTCTTC
NA many TRBJ2-3 TRBV7-2 CASSRALPGTDTQYF TGTGCCAGCAGCCGGGCCCTCCCCGGCACAGATACGCAGTATTTT
TRBD1 many TRBJ1-2 TRBV20-1 CSAIDRVYGYTF TGCAGTGCAATCGACAGGGTCTATGGCTACACCTTC
NA many TRBJ2-2 TRBV5-1 CASSLGPVPLTGELFF TGCGCCAGCAGCTTGGGGCCGGTTCCACTTACCGGGGAGCTGTTTTTT
NA many TRBJ2-1 TRBV7-2 CASSWGMTDGNEQFF TGTGCCAGCAGCTGGGGGATGACAGATGGGAATGAGCAGTTCTTC
NA NA TRBJ1-5 TRBV19 CASRTGLLGNQPQHF TGTGCCAGTAGGACAGGCCTTTTGGGCAATCAGCCCCAGCATTTT
NA many TRBJ1-3 TRBV5-8 CASTFWGSSGNTIYF TGTGCCAGCACCTTTTGGGGGAGCTCTGGAAACACCATATATTTT
NA NA TRBJ1-2 TRBV7-9 CASSLVVKANYGYTF TGTGCCAGCAGCTTAGTGGTCAAGGCGAACTATGGCTACACCTTC
NA many TRBJ2-5 TRBV7-8 CASSLGTSLGPQYF TGTGCCAGCAGCTTAGGGACCAGCCTAGGGCCACAGTACTTC
NA many TRBJ1-6 TRBV6-6 CASSYSDPSSYNSPLHF TGTGCCAGCAGTTACTCAGACCCGAGCTCCTATAATTCACCCCTCCACTTT